These T cell receptor beta chains were read from a single sample in a study of cytomegalovirus exposure and HLA in healthy donors. TCRdb keeps only in-frame clones here, not all; method: immunoSEQ multiplex PCR. The sample has around 170,000 clones; 85% are singletons. The sequenced sample consisted of PBMCs. The receptors were sampled from a man in his late teens or twenties in good health and CMV-seropositive. Each CDR3 is given with its conserved first and last residue. D genes are given only for firm matches. Not every row has a clone size; where given, it reads once, few, many or a size class.

cdr3_nt	cdr3_aa	d_call	clone_size	j_call	v_call
TGTGCCAGTGCACGCTCCCAAACCTACTCTGGGGCCAACGTCCTGACTTTC	CASARSQTYSGANVLTF	.	once	TRBJ2-6	TRBV19
TGTGCCAGCAGCTTTAGCGGGGGGGCGGGCACAGATACGCAGTATTTT	CASSFSGGAGTDTQYF	TRBD2	.	TRBJ2-3	TRBV11-3
TGTGCCAGCAGCTTGGATAGCGGAAACCAAGAGACCCAGTACTTC	CASSLDSGNQETQYF	.	.	TRBJ2-5	TRBV7-3
TGTGCCAGCAGTTCTCAGGGTGGGAACACTGAAGCTTTCTTT	CASSSQGGNTEAFF	.	.	TRBJ1-1	TRBV2
TGTGCCAGCAGTGAGGACAGAACCACAGATACGCAGTATTTT	CASSEDRTTDTQYF	.	.	TRBJ2-3	TRBV2
TGTGCCAGCAGTCCCGGGAGTGATACCGGGGAGCTGTTTTTT	CASSPGSDTGELFF	.	.	TRBJ2-2	TRBV2
TGTGCCAGCAGTTTGGGGCGGCAGACTAGCAATCAGCCCCAGCATTTT	CASSLGRQTSNQPQHF	.	.	TRBJ1-5	TRBV6-5
TGTGCCAGCAGTGACGGGTCGTCCCTGTCCAATCAGCCCCAGCATTTT	CASSDGSSLSNQPQHF	.	.	TRBJ1-5	TRBV27
TGTGCCAGCAGTTTATCAGAGTCAGATACGCAGTATTTT	CASSLSESDTQYF	.	.	TRBJ2-3	TRBV27
TGTGCCAGCAGTGAACCCAGGACAGGGGATAATGGCTACACCTTC	CASSEPRTGDNGYTF	TRBD1	.	TRBJ1-2	TRBV6-1
TGTGCCGAAACAGAGTCTGGGGCCAACGTCCTGACTTTC	CAETESGANVLTF	.	.	TRBJ2-6	TRBV30
TGTGCCAGCAGTGAAGGGCCCATCCACAATCAGCCCCAGCATTTT	CASSEGPIHNQPQHF	.	.	TRBJ1-5	TRBV2
TGCGCCAGCAGTCCGACAGGGGCCATTAGTGATACGCAGTATTTT	CASSPTGAISDTQYF	TRBD1	.	TRBJ2-3	TRBV5-1
TGTGCCAGCAGCCAGGGGAGGACAGGGGATCAGCCCCAGCATTTT	CASSQGRTGDQPQHF	TRBD1	.	TRBJ1-5	TRBV27
TGTGCCAGCAGCCAAGATCCCGGACTAGCGGGAGAGCGCGGGACCCAGTACTTC	CASSQDPGLAGERGTQYF	TRBD2	once	TRBJ2-5	TRBV4-2
TGCGCCAGCAGCTTCGGACAGGCCCTCTATGGCTACACCTTC	CASSFGQALYGYTF	TRBD1	.	TRBJ1-2	TRBV5-1
TGTGCCAGCAGTCACAGGGGGAACGGCTACACCTTC	CASSHRGNGYTF	TRBD1	few	TRBJ1-2	TRBV27
TGTGCCAGCTCACGATCTAGTGGCACTGTCTCAGAGACCCAGTACTTC	CASSRSSGTVSETQYF	.	.	TRBJ2-5	TRBV18
TGTGCCAGCAGTTTAAGCCTAGCGGGAGGGGATGAGCAGTTCTTC	CASSLSLAGGDEQFF	TRBD2	few	TRBJ2-1	TRBV28
TGTGCCAGCAGTTGGAAGGGGCAGGGGACCTACGAGCAGTACTTC	CASSWKGQGTYEQYF	.	.	TRBJ2-7	TRBV27
TGTGCCAGCAGTTATAGTCACACCGGGGAGCTGTTTTTT	CASSYSHTGELFF	.	few	TRBJ2-2	TRBV6-6
TGTGCCAGCGGAGGGCAGTTCTACGAGCAGTACTTC	CASGGQFYEQYF	.	once	TRBJ2-7	TRBV6-5
TGTGCCAGCAGTTTACTGAGGTCGGGGACAGATACGCAGTATTTT	CASSLLRSGTDTQYF	.	.	TRBJ2-3	TRBV27
TGTGCCAGCAGCTTGGGCGACTACGAGCAGTACTTC	CASSLGDYEQYF	.	once	TRBJ2-7	TRBV5-6
TGTGCCAGCAGTTCACCTGGCGGGCGGGAGGGCCGAAGATGGCAGTTCTTC	CASSSPGGREGRRWQFF	TRBD2	few	TRBJ2-1	TRBV28
TGTGCCAGCATCACCTCTAGAGGTTTTTCTCAAGAGACCCAGTACTTC	CASITSRGFSQETQYF	.	.	TRBJ2-5	TRBV2
TGTGCCAGCTCACCTTTCAGGGGGGACACAGATACGCAGTATTTT	CASSPFRGDTDTQYF	.	.	TRBJ2-3	TRBV18
TGCGCCAGCAGCTTAGCGGGCACAGATACGCAGTATTTT	CASSLAGTDTQYF	.	.	TRBJ2-3	TRBV5-1
TGTGCCAGCAGTTTCGGGAGGGCCGGCGGCGGGGAGCTGTTTTTT	CASSFGRAGGGELFF	TRBD2	.	TRBJ2-2	TRBV28
TGTGCCAGCATTGCTAGGACTAGCGGGAGGTTCTCCTACGAGCAGTACTTC	CASIARTSGRFSYEQYF	TRBD2	.	TRBJ2-7	TRBV27
TGTGCCAGCAGACCGGGACTAGCAGGCGAGCAGTACTTC	CASRPGLAGEQYF	TRBD2	.	TRBJ2-7	TRBV6-1
TGTGCCAGCAAGTGGAGGGCTAGCGGGGCGCAAGAGACCCAGTACTTC	CASKWRASGAQETQYF	TRBD2	.	TRBJ2-5	TRBV2
TGTGCCAGCAGCTTAGTTAGCGGGATCACCTACGAGCAGTACTTC	CASSLVSGITYEQYF	TRBD2	.	TRBJ2-7	TRBV11-2
TGTGCCAGCAGCTTAGGGGCCGCAACTAACTATGGCTACACCTTC	CASSLGAATNYGYTF	.	.	TRBJ1-2	TRBV11-2
TGTGCCAGCAGCTCGCCACTAGCGGACCTCACAGATACGCAGTATTTT	CASSSPLADLTDTQYF	TRBD2	.	TRBJ2-3	TRBV7-9
TGTGCCAGCAGCCAAGTGGGGGCCGGGAGGGCCGGAGGGAATACGCAGTATTTT	CASSQVGAGRAGGNTQYF	TRBD2	.	TRBJ2-3	TRBV4-2
TGTGCCAGCAGCTTGCAGGGATATGCAGATACGCAGTATTTT	CASSLQGYADTQYF	.	.	TRBJ2-3	TRBV5-6
TGTGCCAGTAGTGTCGGACAGGCCAGCAATCAGCCCCAGCATTTT	CASSVGQASNQPQHF	TRBD1	.	TRBJ1-5	TRBV19
TGTGCCAGCACCTCCTCGCAGGGCGCCATGATCCTAACCTACGAGCAGTACTTC	CASTSSQGAMILTYEQYF	.	.	TRBJ2-7	TRBV2
TGTGCCAGCAGTCCGGAGGGGACAGCGAACACTGAAGCTTTCTTT	CASSPEGTANTEAFF	TRBD1	.	TRBJ1-1	TRBV28
TGTGCCTGGAGGTGGGGGGTATCGGGAAAACTGTTTTTT	CAWRWGVSGKLFF	.	.	TRBJ1-4	TRBV30
TGTGCCTGGAGTGTAGGACAGATTAGCAATCAGCCCCAGCATTTT	CAWSVGQISNQPQHF	.	.	TRBJ1-5	TRBV30
TGTGCCAGCAGCCAAGATGGCCTAGCGGAGACCCAGTACTTC	CASSQDGLAETQYF	.	.	TRBJ2-5	TRBV4-2
TGTGCCATCTCCCCCGCAGGCCAAGAGACCCAGTACTTC	CAISPAGQETQYF	.	once	TRBJ2-5	TRBV10-3
TGTGCCAGCAGGGCGGCTCGGACTAGCGCCAAGTTCTTC	CASRAARTSAKFF	TRBD2	.	TRBJ2-1	TRBV7-8
TGTGCCAGCAGCTCAGTTTGGGAGCGGGAGCACAATGAGCAGTTCTTC	CASSSVWEREHNEQFF	TRBD2	.	TRBJ2-1	TRBV7-9
TGTGCCAGCAGCGGGGGGGCGGCAGATACGCAGTATTTT	CASSGGAADTQYF	TRBD2	.	TRBJ2-3	TRBV2
TGTGCCAGCAGCTTAGACAGTACCGGGGAGCTGTTTTTT	CASSLDSTGELFF	.	.	TRBJ2-2	TRBV11-2
TGTGCCAGCAGCCCGGGACAGCCGAACACCGGGGAGCTGTTTTTT	CASSPGQPNTGELFF	TRBD1	.	TRBJ2-2	TRBV5-4
TGTGCCAGCAGCCGTAGTTCGGGTATGGATTCACCCCTCCACTTT	CASSRSSGMDSPLHF	.	.	TRBJ1-6	TRBV9
TGTGCCAGCAGTGGATTCTCACAGGGGGCGGGCTACGAGCAGTACTTC	CASSGFSQGAGYEQYF	TRBD1	once	TRBJ2-7	TRBV6-1
TGTGCCAGCAGTTCCGGGAGCTCTGGGGCCAACGTCCTGACTTTC	CASSSGSSGANVLTF	.	.	TRBJ2-6	TRBV28
TGTGCCAGCAGCTTGGAACCTAGCGGCTCCTACGAGCAGTACTTC	CASSLEPSGSYEQYF	TRBD2	.	TRBJ2-7	TRBV5-4
TGCGCCAGCAGCTTGGCGGCAGCGACGGGCGAGCAGTACTTC	CASSLAAATGEQYF	.	.	TRBJ2-7	TRBV5-1